This T cell receptor (beta chain) was documented in a study of cytomegalovirus exposure and HLA in healthy donors. Study details: Across almost 400 genotyped donors, about 86% landed in the Caucasian-associated ancestry cluster. The study's findings and limits: The presence/absence work took it that sequencing depth was about the same across donors. According to an earlier analysis, most TCR beta V segments yielded productive rearrangements about 87% or about 30% of the time. Overall, some 160 TCR beta chains were annotated as cytomegalovirus-associated.

Germline CDR1 and CDR2: MNHEY and SVGAGI. Trimming removed 0 bases from V and 8 bases from J, with 7 bases in between. This CDR3 contains 13 residues. About this clone: Its cognate antigen is unknown.

PCR primers comprised 60 Vbeta and 13 Jbeta primers. Assay: immunoSEQ multiplex PCR; the TCRdb copy retains only in-frame clones and omits some. The sample shows fewer than 250,000 clones, about 81% of them seen only once. This chain links TRBV6-5 with TRBJ2-2; D call uncertain. Sequencing input: PBMCs. The receptor was derived from a man aged 30 to 45 in good health and CMV-seropositive. CDR3 bases: TGTGCCAGCAGTTACTCTGGCCCGGGGGAGCTGTTTTTT. Its translation: CASSYSGPGELFF.